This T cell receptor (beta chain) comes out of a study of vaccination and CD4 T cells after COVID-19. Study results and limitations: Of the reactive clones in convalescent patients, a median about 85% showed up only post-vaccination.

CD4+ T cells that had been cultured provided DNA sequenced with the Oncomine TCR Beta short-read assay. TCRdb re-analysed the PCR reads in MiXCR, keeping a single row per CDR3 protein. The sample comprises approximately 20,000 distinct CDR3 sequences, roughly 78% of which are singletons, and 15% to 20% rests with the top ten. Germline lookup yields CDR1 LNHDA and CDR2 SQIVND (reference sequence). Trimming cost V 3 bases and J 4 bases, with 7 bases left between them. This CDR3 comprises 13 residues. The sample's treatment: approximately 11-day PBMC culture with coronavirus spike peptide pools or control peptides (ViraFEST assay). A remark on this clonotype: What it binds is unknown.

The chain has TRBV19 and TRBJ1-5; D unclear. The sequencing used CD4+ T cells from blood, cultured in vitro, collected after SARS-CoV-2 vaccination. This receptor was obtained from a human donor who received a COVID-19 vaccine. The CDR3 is CASSMNGNQPQHF. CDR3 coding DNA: TGTGCCAGTAGTATGAACGGGAATCAGCCCCAGCATTTT.